This T cell receptor (beta chain) was profiled in a study of lymphopenia after photon versus proton radiotherapy (dated by TCRdb to the late 2010s). With regard to the full study: The immunological effects of photon versus proton radiation therapy were compared in patients with gastrointestinal tumors who developed high-grade lymphopenia. The cohort comprised 20 to 25 patients with gastrointestinal tumors who received either photon or proton therapy and then developed lymphopenia. The goal of the study was to characterize the differences between the two radiation modalities in how they affect the immune system.

Regarding this clone: Its antigen has not been determined. No base quality values were provided; no much bigger clone lies one nucleotide off.

Here is what the overall study found, with its caveats: During treatment, patients who received photon therapy lost naive T cells and TCR diversity and gained effector/memory populations, whereas patients who received proton therapy remained relatively stable. The survival association was examined only in patients who died, and the authors described better survival with proton therapy as a possibility, not as a demonstrated result. After the lymphocyte count nadir, repertoires from photon-treated patients showed oligoclonal expansion, particularly of CD8+ Temra cells, and this expansion drove the decline in diversity. Among patients across the cohort who died, overall survival time showed an inverse correlation with a larger post-nadir drop in TCR diversity.

Libraries were built with the immunoSEQ multiplex PCR assay. T cell repertoires were profiled with deep sequencing of rearranged TCR beta loci together with multiparametric flow cytometry. TCRdb limited this immuneACCESS table to in-frame rearrangements with V and J called. A share of clones is missing; checked studies link under half to unresolved V genes, and the rest is unexplained. Across this sample there are tens of thousands of clones, with around 87% seen only once. Around 13% of the sample goes to the ten largest clones. V is cut by 1 base and J by 8 bases, and the space between the germline ends is 15 bases. Sequences LGHNT (CDR1) and FRNRAP (CDR2) are obtained from the germline V gene. Including cysteine and phenylalanine, the CDR3 has 15 amino acids. Just the 45-base CDR3 DNA is kept, in frame starting at base 1.

The sequenced sample was peripheral blood, obtained from a patient treated with proton-based radiotherapy. This receptor chain uses TRBV12-5 and TRBJ1-5; TRBD1 could be the D gene, as 5 bases match. The sequence was collected from an elderly man with esophageal cancer. This receptor carries the CDR3 CASGLGSGVSKPQHF. The DNA reads as follows: TGTGCTAGTGGTTTGGGGTCGGGGGTTTCGAAGCCCCAGCATTTT. When the CDR3 is completed using the reference TRBV12-5 and TRBJ1-5 genes on either side, the full variable domain is DARVTQTPRHKVTEMGQEVTMRCQPILGHNTVFWYRQTMMQGLELLAYFRNRAPLDDSGMPKDRFSAEMPDATLATLKIQPSEPRDSAVYFCASGLGSGVSKPQHFGDGTRLSIL.